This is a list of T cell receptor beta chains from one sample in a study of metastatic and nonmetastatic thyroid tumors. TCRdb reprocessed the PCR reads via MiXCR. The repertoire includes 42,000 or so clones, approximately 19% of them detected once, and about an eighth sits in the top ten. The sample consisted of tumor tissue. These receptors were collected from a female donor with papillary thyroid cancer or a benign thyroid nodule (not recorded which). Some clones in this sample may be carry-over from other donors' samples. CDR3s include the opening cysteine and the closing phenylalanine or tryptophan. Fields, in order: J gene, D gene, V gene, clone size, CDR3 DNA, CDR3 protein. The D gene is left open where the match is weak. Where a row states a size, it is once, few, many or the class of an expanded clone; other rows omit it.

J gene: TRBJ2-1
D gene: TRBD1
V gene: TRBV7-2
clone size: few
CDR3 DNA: TGTGCCAGCAGGGTGGACAGGGCCGAGTTCTTC
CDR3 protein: CASRVDRAEFF

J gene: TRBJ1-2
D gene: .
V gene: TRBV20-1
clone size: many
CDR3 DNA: TGCAGTGCTAGAGATCAGCCAGGGGAAGGCTACACCTTC
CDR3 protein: CSARDQPGEGYTF

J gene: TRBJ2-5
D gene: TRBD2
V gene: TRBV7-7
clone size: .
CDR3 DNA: TGTGCTAGCAGCAAGGCGGCTAGCGGGGGGAAAAGGGAGACCCAGTACTTC
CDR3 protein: CASSKAASGGKRETQYF

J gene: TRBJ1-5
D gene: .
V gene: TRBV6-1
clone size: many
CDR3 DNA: TGTGCCAGCAGTGACCAACGGCCCAATCAGCCCCAGCATTTT
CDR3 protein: CASSDQRPNQPQHF

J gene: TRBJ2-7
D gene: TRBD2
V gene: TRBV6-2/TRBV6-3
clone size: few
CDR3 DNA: TGTGCCAGCAGTACCGTGACTAGCGGGAGTTGGGCACAAGATACCCAGTACTTC
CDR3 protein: CASSTVTSGSWAQDTQYF

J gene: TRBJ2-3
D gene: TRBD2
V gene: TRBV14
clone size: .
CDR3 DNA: TGTGCCAGCAGCAATCTCGGTGCTAGCGGGGGGGATACGCAGTATTTT
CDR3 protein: CASSNLGASGGDTQYF

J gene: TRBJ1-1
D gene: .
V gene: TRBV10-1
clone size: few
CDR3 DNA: TGCGCCAGCAGTGACGTGGTAAAGAACACTGAAGCTTTCTTT
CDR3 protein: CASSDVVKNTEAFF

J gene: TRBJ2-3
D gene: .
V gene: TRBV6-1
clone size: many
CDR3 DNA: TGTGCCAGCAGTTGGGGCACAGATACGCAGTATTTT
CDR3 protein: CASSWGTDTQYF

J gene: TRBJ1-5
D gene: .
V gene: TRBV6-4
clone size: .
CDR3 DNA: TGTGCCAGCAGTGAAGAGATACATCAGCCCCAGCATTTT
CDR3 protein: CASSEEIHQPQHF

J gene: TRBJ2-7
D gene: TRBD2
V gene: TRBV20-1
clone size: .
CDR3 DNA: TGCAGTGCTAGAGAACTAGCGGGGGGGCTCTACGAGCAGTACTTC
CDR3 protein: CSARELAGGLYEQYF

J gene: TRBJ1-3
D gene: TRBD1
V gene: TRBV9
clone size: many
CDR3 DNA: TGTGCCAGCAGCAAATACAGGGGATCTGGAAACACCATATATTTT
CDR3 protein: CASSKYRGSGNTIYF

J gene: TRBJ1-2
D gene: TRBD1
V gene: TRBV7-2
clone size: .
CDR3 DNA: TGTGCCAGCAGCTTACGGGACAGGGACGGCTACACCTTC
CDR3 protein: CASSLRDRDGYTF

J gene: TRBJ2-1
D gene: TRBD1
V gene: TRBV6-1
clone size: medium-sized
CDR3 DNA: TGTGCCAGCAGCCAGTGGGACAGCTCCTACAATGAGCAGTTCTTC
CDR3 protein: CASSQWDSSYNEQFF

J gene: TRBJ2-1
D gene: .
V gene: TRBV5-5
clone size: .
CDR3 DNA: TGTGCCAGCAGCGAAGGAACGACCGGTCTTAATGAGCAGTTCTTC
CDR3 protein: CASSEGTTGLNEQFF

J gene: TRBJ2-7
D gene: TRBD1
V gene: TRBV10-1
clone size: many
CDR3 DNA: TGCGCCAGGCTCCCGGCTGGGACAGCGCTATACGAGCAGTACTTC
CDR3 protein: CARLPAGTALYEQYF

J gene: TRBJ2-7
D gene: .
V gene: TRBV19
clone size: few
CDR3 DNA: TGTGCCAGTGGTATCGGGGCAGAGCAGTACTTC
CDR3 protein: CASGIGAEQYF

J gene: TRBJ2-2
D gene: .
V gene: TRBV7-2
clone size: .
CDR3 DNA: TGTGCCAGTATCCCCCCAGGAATCGGGCCCGGGGAGCTTTTTTTT
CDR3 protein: CASIPPGIGPGELFF

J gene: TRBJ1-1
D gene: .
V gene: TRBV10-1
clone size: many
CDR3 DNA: TGCGCCAGCAGTGAGGGCAGATACACTGAAGCTTTCTTT
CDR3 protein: CASSEGRYTEAFF

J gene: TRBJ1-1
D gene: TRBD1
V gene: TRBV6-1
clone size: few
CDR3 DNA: TGTGCCAGCAGTGCACAGGGGGATGGTGAAGCTTTCTTT
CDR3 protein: CASSAQGDGEAFF

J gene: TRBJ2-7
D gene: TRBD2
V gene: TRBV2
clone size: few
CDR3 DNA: TGTGCCAGCAGTGAAGCTAGCGGGAGGAGCTACGAGCAGTACTTC
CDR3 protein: CASSEASGRSYEQYF

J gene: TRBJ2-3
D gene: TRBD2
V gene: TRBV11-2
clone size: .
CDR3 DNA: TGTGCCAGCAGCCACGGACTAGCGGTCACAGATACGCAGTATTTT
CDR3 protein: CASSHGLAVTDTQYF

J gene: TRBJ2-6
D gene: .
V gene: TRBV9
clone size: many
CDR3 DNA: TGTGCCAGCAGCGTAGATGGGAGTGGGGTCTCTGGGGCCAACGTCCTGACTTTC
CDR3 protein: CASSVDGSGVSGANVLTF

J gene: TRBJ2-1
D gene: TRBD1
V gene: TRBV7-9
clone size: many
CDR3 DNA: TGTGCCAGCAGCCATTCACAGGGGTTCATCTCGGACTACAATGAGCAGTTCTTC
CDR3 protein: CASSHSQGFISDYNEQFF

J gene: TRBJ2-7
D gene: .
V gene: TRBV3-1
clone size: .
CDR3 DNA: TGTGCCAGCAGTACACCGGGTCGGGAGCAGTACTTC
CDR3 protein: CASSTPGREQYF

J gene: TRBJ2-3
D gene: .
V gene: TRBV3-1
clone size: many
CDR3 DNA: TGTGCCAGCAGCCAACCTAGTGGGTTGGATACGCAGTATTTT
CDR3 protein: CASSQPSGLDTQYF

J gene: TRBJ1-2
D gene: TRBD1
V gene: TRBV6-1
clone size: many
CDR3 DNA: TGTGCCAGCAGGTCACAGGGGGGGGGGGTCTATGGCTACACCTTC
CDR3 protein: CASRSQGGGVYGYTF

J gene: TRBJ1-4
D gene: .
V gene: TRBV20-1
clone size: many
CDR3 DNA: TGCAGTGCGCAAAAGGAAAAACTGTTTTTT
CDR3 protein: CSAQKEKLFF

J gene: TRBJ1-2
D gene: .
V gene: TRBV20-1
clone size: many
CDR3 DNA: TGCAGTCCGGAGCCAGAGAATAACTATGGCTACACCTTC
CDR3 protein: CSPEPENNYGYTF

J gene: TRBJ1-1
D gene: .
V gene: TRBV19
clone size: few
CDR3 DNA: TGTGCCAGTAGTATACACGTGGAAGGGAGGGCTGAAGCTTTCTTT
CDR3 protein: CASSIHVEGRAEAFF

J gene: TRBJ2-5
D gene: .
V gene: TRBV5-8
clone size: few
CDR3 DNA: TGTGCCAGCAGCAAGGGACGGAGGCGAGAGACCCAGTACTTC
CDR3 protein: CASSKGRRRETQYF

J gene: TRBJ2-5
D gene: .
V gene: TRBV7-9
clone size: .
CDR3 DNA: TGTGCCAGCAGATTATATCGGGGCTGGGAGACCCAGTACTTC
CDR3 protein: CASRLYRGWETQYF

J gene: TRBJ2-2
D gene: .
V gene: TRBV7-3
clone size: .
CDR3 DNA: TGTGCCAGCAGCTCCGGCGGTGGGGTGGGCACCGGGGAGCTGTTTTTT
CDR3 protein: CASSSGGGVGTGELFF

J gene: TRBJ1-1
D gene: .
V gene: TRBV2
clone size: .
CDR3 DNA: TGTGCCAGCCGACTCGGGGAATTGAAGGACACTGAAGCTTTCTTT
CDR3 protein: CASRLGELKDTEAFF

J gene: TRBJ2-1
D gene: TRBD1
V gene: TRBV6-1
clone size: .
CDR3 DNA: TGTGCCAGCAGTCCGACAGGGTCCTTCCATGAGCAGTTCTTC
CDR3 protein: CASSPTGSFHEQFF

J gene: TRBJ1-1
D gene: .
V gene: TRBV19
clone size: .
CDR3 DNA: TGTTCCGGATCATGGGGGCTCAACACTGAAGCTTTCTTT
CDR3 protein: CSGSWGLNTEAFF

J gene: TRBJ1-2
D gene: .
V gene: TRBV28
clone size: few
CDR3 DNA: TGTGCCAGCATTTCAGGGGTGGGATTGAGCTACACCTTC
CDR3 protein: CASISGVGLSYTF

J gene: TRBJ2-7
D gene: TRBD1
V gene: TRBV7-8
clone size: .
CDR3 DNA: TGTGTCAGCAGCCCGCAACTCGTTTGGGGGACAGGGTCCTACGAGCAGTACTTC
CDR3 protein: CVSSPQLVWGTGSYEQYF

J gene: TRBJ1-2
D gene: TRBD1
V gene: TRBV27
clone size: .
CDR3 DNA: TGTTCCAGCAGTGCCGTGACAGGGAACTATGGCTACACCTTC
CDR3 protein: CSSSAVTGNYGYTF

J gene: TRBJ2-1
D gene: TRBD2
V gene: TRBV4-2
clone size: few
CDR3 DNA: TGTGCCAGCAGCCAAGTGTGGGGGACTAGCGCCAATGAGCAGTTCTTC
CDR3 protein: CASSQVWGTSANEQFF

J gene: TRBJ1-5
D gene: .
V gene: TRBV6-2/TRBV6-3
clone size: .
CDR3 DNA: TGTGCCAGCAGTTACCCCGGAGGGGGTCAGACCCAGCATTTT
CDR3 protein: CASSYPGGGQTQHF

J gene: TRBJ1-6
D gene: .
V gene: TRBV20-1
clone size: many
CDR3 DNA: TGCAGTGCTAGTCGCCAGAGCTATAATTCACCCCTCCACTTT
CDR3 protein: CSASRQSYNSPLHF

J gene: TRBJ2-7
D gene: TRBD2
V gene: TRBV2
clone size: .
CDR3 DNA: TGTGCCAGCAGTGAAGCGATGGCGGGAGGCTACGAGCAGTACTTC
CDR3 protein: CASSEAMAGGYEQYF

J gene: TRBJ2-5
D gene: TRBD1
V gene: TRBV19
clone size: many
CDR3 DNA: TGTGCCAGTAGTATGACAGGGGGAAAGACCCAGTACTTC
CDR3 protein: CASSMTGGKTQYF

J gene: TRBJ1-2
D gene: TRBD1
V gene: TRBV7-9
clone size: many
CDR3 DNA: TGTGCCAGCAGGCCTACAGGGGGAAACTATGGCTACACCTTC
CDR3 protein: CASRPTGGNYGYTF

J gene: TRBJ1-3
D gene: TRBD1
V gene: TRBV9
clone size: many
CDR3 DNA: TGTGCCAGCAGCGTAGAGGGGGCAACTGGAAACACCATATATTTT
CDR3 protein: CASSVEGATGNTIYF

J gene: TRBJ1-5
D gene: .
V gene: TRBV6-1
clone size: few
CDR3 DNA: TGTGCCAGCAGTGGATCATGGTACAATCAGCCCCAGCATTTT
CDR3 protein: CASSGSWYNQPQHF

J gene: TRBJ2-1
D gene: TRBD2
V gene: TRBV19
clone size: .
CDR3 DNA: TGTGCCAGTACCGGAGGTGGACTAGCGTGGGTCAATGAGCAGTTCTTC
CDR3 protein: CASTGGGLAWVNEQFF

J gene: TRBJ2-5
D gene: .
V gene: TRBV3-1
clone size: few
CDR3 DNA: TGTGCCAGCAGCCAAATTCGCTGGCGGGAAGAGACCCAGTACTTC
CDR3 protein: CASSQIRWREETQYF

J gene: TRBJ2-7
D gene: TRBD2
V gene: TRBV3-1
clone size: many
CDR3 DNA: TGTGCCAGCAGCCTCCGACTAGCGGGAGGGTACGAGCAGTACTTC
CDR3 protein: CASSLRLAGGYEQYF

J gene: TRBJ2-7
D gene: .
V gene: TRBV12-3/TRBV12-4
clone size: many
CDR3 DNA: TGTGCCAGCAGTTGGGGGCTGGGGAACACCTACGAGCAGTACTTC
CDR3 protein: CASSWGLGNTYEQYF

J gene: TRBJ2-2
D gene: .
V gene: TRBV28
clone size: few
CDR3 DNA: TGTGCCAGCAGTTCCCCTAGTTCGGGGGAGGTTCCCGGGGAGCTGTTTTTT
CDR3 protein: CASSSPSSGEVPGELFF

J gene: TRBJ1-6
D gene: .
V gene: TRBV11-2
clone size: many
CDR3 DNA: TGTGCCAGCAGCTTAGATGGGGGGTCTTTCCTCCACTTT
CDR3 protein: CASSLDGGSFLHF

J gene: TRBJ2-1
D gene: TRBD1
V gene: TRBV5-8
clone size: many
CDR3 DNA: TGTGCCAGCAGCTCAGGGACAGGTGCCTACAATGAGCAGTTCTTC
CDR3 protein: CASSSGTGAYNEQFF

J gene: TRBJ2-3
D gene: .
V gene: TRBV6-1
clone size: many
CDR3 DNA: TGTGCCAGTAAAGGAGGGTCTTGGACAGATACGCAGTATTTT
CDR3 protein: CASKGGSWTDTQYF